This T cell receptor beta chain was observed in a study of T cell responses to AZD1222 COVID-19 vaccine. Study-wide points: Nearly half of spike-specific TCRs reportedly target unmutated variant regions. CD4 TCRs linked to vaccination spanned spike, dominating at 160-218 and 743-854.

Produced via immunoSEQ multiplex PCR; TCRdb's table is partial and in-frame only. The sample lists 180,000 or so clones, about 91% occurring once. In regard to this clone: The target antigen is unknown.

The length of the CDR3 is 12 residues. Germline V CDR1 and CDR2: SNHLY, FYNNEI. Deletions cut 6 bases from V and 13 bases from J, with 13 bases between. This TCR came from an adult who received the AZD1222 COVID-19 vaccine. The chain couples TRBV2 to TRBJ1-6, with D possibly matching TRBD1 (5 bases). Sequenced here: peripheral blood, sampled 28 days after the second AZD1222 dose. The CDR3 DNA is TGTGCCAGCAGCAGGGAGGGTTTTCCCCTCCACTTT. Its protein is CASSREGFPLHF. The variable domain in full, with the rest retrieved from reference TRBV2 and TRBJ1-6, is EPEVTQTPSHQVTQMGQEVILRCVPISNHLYFYWYRQILGQKVEFLVSFYNNEISEKSEIFDDQFSVERPDGSNFTLKIRSTKLEDSAMYFCASSREGFPLHFGNGTRLTVT.